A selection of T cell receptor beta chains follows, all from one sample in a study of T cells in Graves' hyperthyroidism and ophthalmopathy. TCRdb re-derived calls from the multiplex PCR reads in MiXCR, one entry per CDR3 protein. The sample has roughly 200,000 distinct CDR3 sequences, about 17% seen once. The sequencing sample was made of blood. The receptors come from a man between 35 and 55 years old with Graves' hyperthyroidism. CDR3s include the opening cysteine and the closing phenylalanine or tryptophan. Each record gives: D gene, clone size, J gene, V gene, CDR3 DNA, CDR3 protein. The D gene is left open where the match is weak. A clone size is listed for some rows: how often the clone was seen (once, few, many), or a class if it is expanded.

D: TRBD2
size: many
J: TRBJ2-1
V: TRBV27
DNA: TGTGCCAGCACCGAGTTTAGCGGGGGGGCTGCGTACAATGAGCAGTTCTTC
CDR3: CASTEFSGGAAYNEQFF

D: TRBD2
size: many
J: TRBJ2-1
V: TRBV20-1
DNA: TGCAGTGCTACCCCCCCGGCGGGGGGCGATTACAATGAGCAGTTCTTC
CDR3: CSATPPAGGDYNEQFF

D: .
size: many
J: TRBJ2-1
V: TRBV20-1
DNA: TGCAGTGCTAGGAAAACTACCGACGATGAGCAGTTCTTC
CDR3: CSARKTTDDEQFF

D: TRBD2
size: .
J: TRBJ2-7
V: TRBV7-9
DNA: TGTGCCAGCAGCTCGCCCTTACTAGCGGGGGGGCGCAACGAGCAGTACTTC
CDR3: CASSSPLLAGGRNEQYF

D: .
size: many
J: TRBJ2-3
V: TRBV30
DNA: TGTGCCTGGAGGGGCGGTGGACCGGATACGCAGTATTTT
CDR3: CAWRGGGPDTQYF

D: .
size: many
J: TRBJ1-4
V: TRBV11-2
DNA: TGTGCCAGCAGCTTAGGGACACGGAAAAATGAAAAACTGTTTTTT
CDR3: CASSLGTRKNEKLFF

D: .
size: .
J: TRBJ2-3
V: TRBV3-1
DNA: TGTGCCAGCAGATTGACGGAGTCCACAGATACGCAGTATTTT
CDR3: CASRLTESTDTQYF

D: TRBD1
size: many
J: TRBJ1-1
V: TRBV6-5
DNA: TGTGCCAGCAGTTACCCGGGACAGGGAGCGACTGAAGCTTTCTTT
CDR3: CASSYPGQGATEAFF

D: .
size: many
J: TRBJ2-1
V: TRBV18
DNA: TGTGCCAGCTCACCACACGTGGGGATGAATGAGCAGTTCTTC
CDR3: CASSPHVGMNEQFF

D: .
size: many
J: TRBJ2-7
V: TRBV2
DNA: TGTGCCAGCAGTGAAATCTCTTACGAGCAGTACTTC
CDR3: CASSEISYEQYF

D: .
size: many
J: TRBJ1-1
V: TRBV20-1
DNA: TGCAGTGCCGGAGGGTGGAACACTGAAGCTTTCTTT
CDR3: CSAGGWNTEAFF

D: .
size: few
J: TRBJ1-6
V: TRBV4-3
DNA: TGCGCCAGCAGCCAGGGCCTTTCCCCACCCCTCCACTTT
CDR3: CASSQGLSPPLHF

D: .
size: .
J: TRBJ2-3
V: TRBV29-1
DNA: TGCAGCGTCGGCGGGGAGGCGGCAGATACGCAGTATTTT
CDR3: CSVGGEAADTQYF

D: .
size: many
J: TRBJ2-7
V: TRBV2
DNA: TGTGCCAGCAGTGAACAGGGAAACGAGCAGTACTTC
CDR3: CASSEQGNEQYF

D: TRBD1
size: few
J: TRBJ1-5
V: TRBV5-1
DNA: TGCGCCAGCAGCCCGACCGGGACAGGGGGCGGTCAGCCCCAGCATTTT
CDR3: CASSPTGTGGGQPQHF

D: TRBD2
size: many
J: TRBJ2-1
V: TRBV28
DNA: TGTGCCAGCAGTTTTTTAGCGGGGCTATCCTACAATGAGCAGTTCTTC
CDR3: CASSFLAGLSYNEQFF

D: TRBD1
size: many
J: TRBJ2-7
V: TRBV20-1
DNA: TGCAGTGCTAGCGGATGGGGACAGGGCTACGAGCAGTACTTC
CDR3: CSASGWGQGYEQYF

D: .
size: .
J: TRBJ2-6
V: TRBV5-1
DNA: TGCGCCAGCAGCATGACGGTTTCTGGGGCCAACGTCCTGACTTTC
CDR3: CASSMTVSGANVLTF

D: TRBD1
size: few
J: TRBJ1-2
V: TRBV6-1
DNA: TGTGCCAGCAGTTCCCCGGGACAGGGGGGCTATGGCTACACCTTC
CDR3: CASSSPGQGGYGYTF

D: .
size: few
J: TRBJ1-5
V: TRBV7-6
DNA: TGTGCCAGCAGTTTAGGGTATAGGGGAGGTCAGCCCCAGCATTTT
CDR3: CASSLGYRGGQPQHF

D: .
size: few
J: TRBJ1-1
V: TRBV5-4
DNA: TGTGCCAGCGGTGGAGGGGCGGGATGGACTGAAGCTTTCTTT
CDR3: CASGGGAGWTEAFF

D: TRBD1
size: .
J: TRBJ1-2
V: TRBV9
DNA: TGTGCCAGCAGCGTAGCAAAGGAGACAGGGGGATTTAGCTATGGCTACACCTTC
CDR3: CASSVAKETGGFSYGYTF

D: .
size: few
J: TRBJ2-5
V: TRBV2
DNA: TGTGCCAGCAGTTTTCGGGGGGCGGGAGAGACCCAGTACTTC
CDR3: CASSFRGAGETQYF

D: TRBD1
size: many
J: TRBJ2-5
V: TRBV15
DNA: TGTGCCACCAGCAGAGATTCGAAAGGGCAGGGGGCGGGGGAGACCCAGTACTTC
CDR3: CATSRDSKGQGAGETQYF

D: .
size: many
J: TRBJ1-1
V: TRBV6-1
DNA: TGTGCCAGCAGTGACGCCATGCGATCTGGAACTGAAGCTTTCTTT
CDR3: CASSDAMRSGTEAFF

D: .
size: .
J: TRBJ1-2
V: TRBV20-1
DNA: TGCAGTGCTCAAAATAGGGAGGGGCACAACTATGGCTACACCTTC
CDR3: CSAQNREGHNYGYTF

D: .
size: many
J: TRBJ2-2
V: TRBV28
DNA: TGTGCCAGCAGTTTATATGTAGCCGGGGAGCTGTTTTTT
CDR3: CASSLYVAGELFF

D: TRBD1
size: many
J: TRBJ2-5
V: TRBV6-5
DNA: TGTGCCAGCAGTTACCCCGGGACAGGGGGCCAAGAGACCCAGTACTTC
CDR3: CASSYPGTGGQETQYF

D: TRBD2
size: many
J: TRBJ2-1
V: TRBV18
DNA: TGTGCCAGCTCACGACTAGCGGGGTCCTACAATGAGCAGTTCTTC
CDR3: CASSRLAGSYNEQFF

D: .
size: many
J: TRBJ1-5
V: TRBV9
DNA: TGTGCCAGCAGCGCCGGGATCAGCAATCAGCCCCAGCATTTT
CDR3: CASSAGISNQPQHF

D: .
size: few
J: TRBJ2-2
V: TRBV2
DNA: TGTGCCAGCAGACTCCAGGTTACCGGGGAGCTGTTTTTT
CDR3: CASRLQVTGELFF

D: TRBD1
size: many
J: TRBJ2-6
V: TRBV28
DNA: TGTGCCAGCTCAGGGACAGGGGGCTATGGGGCCAACGTCCTGACTTTC
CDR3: CASSGTGGYGANVLTF

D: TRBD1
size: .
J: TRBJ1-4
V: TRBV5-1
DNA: TGCGCCAGCAGCTCTCATCCCGACAGGGTCTTTGAAAAACTGTTTTTT
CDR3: CASSSHPDRVFEKLFF

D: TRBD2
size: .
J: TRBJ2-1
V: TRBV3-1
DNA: TGTGCCAGCAGCCAAATGGCACTAGCGGGGGACAATGAGCAGTTCTTC
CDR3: CASSQMALAGDNEQFF

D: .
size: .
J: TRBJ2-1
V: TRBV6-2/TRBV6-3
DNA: TGTGCCAGCAGTGTGGGGGCCACCTCCTACAATGAGCAGTTCTTC
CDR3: CASSVGATSYNEQFF

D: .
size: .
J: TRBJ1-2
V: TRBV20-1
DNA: TGCAGTGCTAGAGACAAAATTAACTATGGCTACACCTTC
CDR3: CSARDKINYGYTF

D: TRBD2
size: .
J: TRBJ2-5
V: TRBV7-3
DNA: TGTGCCAGCAGCCGACTAGCGGGGAAAGAGACCCAGTACTTC
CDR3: CASSRLAGKETQYF

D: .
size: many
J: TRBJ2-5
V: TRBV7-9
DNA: TGTGCCAGCAGCCATATTGGCCCGGGGGAGAAAGAGACCCAGTACTTC
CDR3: CASSHIGPGEKETQYF

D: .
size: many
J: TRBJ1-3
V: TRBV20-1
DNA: TGCAGTGCTCCTTTTCGGGGGTCTGGAAACACCATATATTTT
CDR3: CSAPFRGSGNTIYF

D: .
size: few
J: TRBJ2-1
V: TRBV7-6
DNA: TGTGCCAGCAGTGACCCTTTAGGGGAGACCTACAATGAGCAGTTCTTC
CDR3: CASSDPLGETYNEQFF

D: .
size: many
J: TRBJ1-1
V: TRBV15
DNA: TGTGCCACCAGCAGAGATCGAAACACTGAAGCTTTCTTT
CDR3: CATSRDRNTEAFF

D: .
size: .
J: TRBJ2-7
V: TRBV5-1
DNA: TGCGCCAGCAGCTTGGACATGATCGGCGAGCAGTACTTC
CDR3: CASSLDMIGEQYF

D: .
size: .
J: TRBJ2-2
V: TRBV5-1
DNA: TGCGCCAGCAGCTTGGATGGGCCCGGGGAGCTGTTTTTT
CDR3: CASSLDGPGELFF

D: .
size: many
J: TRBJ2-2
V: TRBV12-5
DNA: TGTGCTAGTGGTACTGACAGCCCAACCGGGGAGCTGTTTTTT
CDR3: CASGTDSPTGELFF

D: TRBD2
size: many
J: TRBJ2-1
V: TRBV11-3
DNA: TGTGCCAGCAGCGAGCTAGCGGACAATGAGCAGTTCTTC
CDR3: CASSELADNEQFF

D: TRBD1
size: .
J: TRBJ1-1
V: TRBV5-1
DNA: TGCGCCAGCAGCGAACAGGGGGGGAACACTGAAGCTTTCTTT
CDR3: CASSEQGGNTEAFF

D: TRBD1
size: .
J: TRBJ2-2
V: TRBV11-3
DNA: TGTGCCAGCAGCTTCGGACAGGCCGGCACCGGGGAGCTGTTTTTT
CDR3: CASSFGQAGTGELFF

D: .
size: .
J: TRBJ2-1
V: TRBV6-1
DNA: TGTGCCAGCAGACGGACTAACGGGGGTTACAATGAGCAGTTCTTC
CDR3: CASRRTNGGYNEQFF

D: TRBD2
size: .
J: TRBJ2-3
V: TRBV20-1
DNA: TGCAGTGGAATACTAGCGAGGGCCGATACGCAGTATTTT
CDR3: CSGILARADTQYF

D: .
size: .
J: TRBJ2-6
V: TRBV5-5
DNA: TGTGCCAGCTTTGGGGGGTTCTCTGGGGCCAACGTCCTGACTTTC
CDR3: CASFGGFSGANVLTF

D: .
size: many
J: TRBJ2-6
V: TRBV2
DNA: TGTGCCAGCAGTGAATTGGCAGGGCGGGCCAACGTCCTGACTTTC
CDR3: CASSELAGRANVLTF

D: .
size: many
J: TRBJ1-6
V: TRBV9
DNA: TGTGCCAGCAGCACAAGGGGTGATGGGACACCCCTCCACTTT
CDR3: CASSTRGDGTPLHF

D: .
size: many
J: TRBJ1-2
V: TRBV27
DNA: TGTGCCAGCAGCTCATCAGGGGAGGCCGGCTATGGCTACACCTTC
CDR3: CASSSSGEAGYGYTF

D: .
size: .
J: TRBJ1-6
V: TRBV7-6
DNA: TGTGCCAGCAGCTTAAGGGGGGAAGTAGGTTCACCCCTCCACTTT
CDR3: CASSLRGEVGSPLHF

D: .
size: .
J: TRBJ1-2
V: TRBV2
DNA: TGTGCCAGCAGTGACTCGGGGCAGGCCATAGATGGCTACACCTTC
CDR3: CASSDSGQAIDGYTF

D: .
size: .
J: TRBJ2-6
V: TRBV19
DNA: TGTGCCAGTACCACTTGGGGGGCCGGCTCTGGGGCCAACGTCCTGACTTTC
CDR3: CASTTWGAGSGANVLTF

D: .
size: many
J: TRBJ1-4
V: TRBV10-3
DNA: TGTGCCATCAGTGATGAGGGACGGGACGAAAAACTGTTTTTT
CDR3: CAISDEGRDEKLFF

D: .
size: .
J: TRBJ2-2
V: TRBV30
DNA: TGTGCCTGGAGTAGTCCCACCCGAGCGCAGGGAAGCACCGGGGAGCTGTTTTTT
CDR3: CAWSSPTRAQGSTGELFF

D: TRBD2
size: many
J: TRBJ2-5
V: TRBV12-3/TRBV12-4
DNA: TGTGCCAGCAGTCCACTAGCGGGAGAGACCCAGTACTTC
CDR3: CASSPLAGETQYF

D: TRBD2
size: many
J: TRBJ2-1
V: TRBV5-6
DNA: TGTGCCAGCAGCTTGGACACTAGCGTGTACAATGAGCAGTTCTTC
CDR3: CASSLDTSVYNEQFF